One sample yielded the 29 T cell receptor beta chains listed below, sequenced in a study of shared clonotypes between healthy human individuals. Sequencing used immunoSEQ multiplex PCR; TCRdb keeps in-frame clones, though not all of them. The sample contains 2 million to 2.5 million clones, around 90% of which appear only once. The sample was naive CD4+ T cells from PBMCs. The sample's subset: CD45RA+ positively selected. The receptors stem from a man between 18 and 29 years old in good health. Some clones in this sample may be carry-over from other donors' samples.

The chain has TRBV7-2 and TRBJ2-7; 10 nucleotides agree with TRBD2. The CDR3 length is 16 residues. In germline, CDR1 is SGHTA, CDR2 FQGNSA. Trimming at V came to 3 bases and at J to 6 bases, leaving 11 bases not matched to a gene. CDR3 loop: CASSFSGRGLGREQYF. The CDR3 DNA follows: TGTGCCAGCAGCTTCAGCGGGAGGGGACTGGGGCGCGAGCAGTACTTC.

The V and J genes are TRBV4-3 and TRBJ2-5, with a possible D match to TRBD2 (6 bases). CDR3 size: 15 residues. Trimming left V 2 bases short and J 4 bases short, with 14 bases between. Germline V gives CDR1 LGHNA, CDR2 YSLEER. This CDR3 reads CASSQFVFGRETQYF. The DNA of the CDR3 is TGCGCCAGCAGCCAATTCGTTTTCGGGAGAGAGACCCAGTACTTC.

The chain links TRBV7-2 to TRBJ1-3; tentatively, D is TRBD1 (6 bases). Trimming pared 1 base from V and 2 bases from J, leaving 12 bases between. CDR1 and CDR2 (germline): SGHTA, FQGNSA. This CDR3 region has 16 residues. CDR3 nucleotides: TGTGCCAGCAGCTTAGTTTCCGCAGGGGCTGGAAACACCATATATTTT. It is translated as CASSLVSAGAGNTIYF.

V gene TRBV7-9 combines with J gene TRBJ2-1; TRBD1 matches 7 bases. The length of the CDR3 is 16 residues. V shed 5 bases, J shed 4 bases, and the junction held 11 bases outside the gene matches. In germline, CDR1 is SEHNR, CDR2 FQNEAQ (reference sequence). The CDR3 reads CASSPPVGGPYNEQFF. The CDR3 DNA follows: TGTGCCAGCAGCCCACCAGTAGGGGGCCCTTACAATGAGCAGTTCTTC.

The chain uses TRBV6-5 and TRBJ2-7, with 8 bases lining up with TRBD1. The ends lost 6 bases at V and 4 bases at J; junction bases unmatched: 8. This CDR3 is built from 14 residues. Germline V CDR1 and CDR2: MNHEY, SVGAGI. The chain's CDR3 is CASSKTGAIYEQYF. The CDR3 DNA reads TGTGCCAGCAGCAAGACAGGGGCGATATACGAGCAGTACTTC.

The chain recombines TRBV15 with TRBJ1-4; D is perhaps TRBD1 (5 bases). V was clipped by 0 bases and J by 0 bases, with 8 bases between them. The CDR3 totals 16 residues. Germline V gives CDR1 LNHNV, CDR2 YYDKDF (reference sequence). This CDR3 is CATSRERQTTNEKLFF. CDR3 in DNA: TGTGCCACCAGCAGAGAGAGACAGACAACTAATGAAAAACTGTTTTTT.

V gene TRBV7-8 combines with J gene TRBJ2-1, with 9 bases identical to TRBD2. V was clipped by 1 base and J by 7 bases; unmatched bases: 2. CDR3 length equals 14 residues. The germline V gene has CDR1 SGHVS and CDR2 FQNEAQ. The CDR3, as DNA: TGTGCCAGCAGCTTAGGGCGGGAGGGTAATGAGCAGTTCTTC. It is translated as CASSLGREGNEQFF.

The CDR3 protein is CASSALGGRINEKLFF. The CDR3 DNA follows: TGTGCCAGCAGTGCACTGGGGGGACGAATTAATGAAAAACTGTTTTTT. This rearrangement joins TRBV7-2 to TRBJ1-4; tentatively, D is TRBD1 (5 bases). The germline CDR1 and CDR2 sequences are SGHTA and FQGNSA. This CDR3 is built from 16 residues. V was shortened by 6 bases and J by 4 bases, with 18 bases between the two germline ends.

V and J are TRBV7-6 and TRBJ2-1; 11 bases match TRBD2. Germline V CDR1 and CDR2: SGHVS, FNYEAQ. The CDR3 extends over 19 amino acids. Trimming removed 4 bases from V and 1 base from J; junction bases left unmatched: 12. CDR3 in DNA: TGTGCCAGCAGCTCACCGGGACTAGCGGTAATAGTTTCCTACAATGAGCAGTTCTTC. Translation gives CASSSPGLAVIVSYNEQFF.

The V and J genes are TRBV7-9 and TRBJ1-5; 12 nucleotides line up with TRBD1. V shed 7 bases, J shed 2 bases, and the junction held 15 bases outside the gene matches. The germline V gene has CDR1 SEHNR and CDR2 FQNEAQ (reference sequence). The CDR3 has 19 amino acids. This chain's CDR3 is CASIPVGDRGPRRNQPQHF. As DNA, the CDR3 is TGTGCCAGCATCCCAGTGGGGGACAGGGGGCCCAGGCGCAATCAGCCCCAGCATTTT.

In nucleotides, the CDR3 is TGTGCCAGCAGCTATTCTACAGGGGAGGATACGCAGTATTTT. This sequence encodes CASSYSTGEDTQYF. This sequence joins TRBV11-2 and TRBJ2-3, with 7 bases lining up with TRBD1. The CDR3 has 14 amino acids. The V segment lost 4 bases and the J segment 6 bases; nucleotides outside the gene matches: 7. The germline V gene encodes CDR1 SGHAT and CDR2 FQNNGV.

Details on this clone: A junction end diverges from the germline sequence, so it may reflect a read error. V gene TRBV4-3 combines with J gene TRBJ1-2, with D maybe TRBD1 (5 bases). This CDR3 has 13 amino acids. Germline V gene sequence: CDR1 LGHNA, CDR2 YSLEER. In nucleotides, the CDR3 is TGCGCCAGCAGCCAAGCCGGGGACTATAATGTGGCCTTC. This gives the protein CASSQAGDYNVAF.

The chain uses TRBV10-1 and TRBJ2-1; 7 bases are shared with TRBD1. Per germline, CDR1 WNHNN and CDR2 SYGVQD (reference sequence). The CDR3 has 14 amino acids. V was clipped by 6 bases and J by 1 base; unmatched bases: 3. The CDR3 is CASSPTGSYNEQFF. CDR3 bases: TGCGCCAGCAGCCCGACAGGGTCCTACAATGAGCAGTTCTTC.

The chain is built from TRBV30 and TRBJ1-3; D possibly corresponds to TRBD1 (5 bases). CDR1 is GTSNPN, CDR2 SVGIG, per germline (reference sequence). Trimming shortened V by 1 base and J by 0 bases, and 10 bases separated the two germline ends. CDR3 size: 15 residues. This chain's CDR3 is CAWSGGWNSGNTIYF. The CDR3 nucleotides are TGTGCCTGGAGTGGGGGCTGGAACTCTGGAAACACCATATATTTT.

The chain carries TRBV5-5 and TRBJ1-4, with TRBD1 matching over 8 bases. Germline CDR1 and CDR2: SGHKS and YYEKEE (reference sequence). V shed 1 base, J shed 10 bases, and the junction held 9 bases outside the gene matches. There are 15 residues in the CDR3. The CDR3 here is CASSLLTGQGSKLFF. Written as DNA, the CDR3 is TGTGCCAGCAGCTTGTTAACCGGACAGGGATCAAAACTGTTTTTT.

This clone has just a few counts. This chain links TRBV7-6 with TRBJ2-7; 8 bases map to TRBD2. V was clipped by 5 bases and J by 2 bases; unmatched bases: 8. This CDR3 is built from 15 residues. Looked up from germline, CDR1 is SGHVS and CDR2 is FNYEAQ. The CDR3 loop reads CASSIQRESPYEQYF. DNA of the CDR3: TGTGCCAGCAGCATACAGCGGGAGTCCCCCTACGAGCAGTACTTC. Supplemented by reference TRBV7-6 and TRBJ2-7, the full variable domain reads GAGVSQSPRYKVTKRGQDVALRCDPISGHVSLYWYRQALGQGPEFLTYFNYEAQQDKSGLPNDRFSAERPEGSISTLTIQRTEQRDSAMYRCASSIQRESPYEQYFGPGTRLTVT.

The chain uses TRBV6-1 and TRBJ2-2; D is undetermined. This CDR3 is built from 14 residues. V was pared by 8 bases and J by 1 base, with 11 bases between. CDR1 and CDR2 from the germline V gene are MNHNS and SASEGT. The CDR3 DNA is TGTGCCAGCCAGTACCTGGGGAACACCGGGGAGCTGTTTTTT. Protein sequence: CASQYLGNTGELFF.

The chain couples TRBV7-8 to TRBJ2-7; 7 positions match TRBD1. V gave up 5 bases and J gave up 3 bases; unmatched junction bases: 4. The germline CDR1 and CDR2 sequences are SGHVS and FQNEAQ. The length of the CDR3 is 13 residues. CDR3 region: CASSPDRRYEQYF. The CDR3 nucleotides read TGTGCCAGCAGCCCGGACAGGCGCTACGAGCAGTACTTC.

In its sample, this clone was seen once. The chain carries TRBV6-5 and TRBJ2-2; 8 bases fit TRBD1. The CDR3 runs 13 residues. V shed 6 bases, J shed 5 bases, and the junction held 2 bases outside the gene matches. Germline CDR1 is MNHEY and CDR2 is SVGAGI. The CDR3 DNA reads as TGTGCCAGCAGGGACAGGGTGACCGGGGAGCTGTTTTTT. The encoded protein is CASRDRVTGELFF.

The chain carries TRBV7-3 and TRBJ2-2; either TRBD1 or TRBD2 may supply D (7 bases each). This CDR3 contains 15 residues. Looked up from germline, CDR1 is SGHTA and CDR2 is FQGTGA. Trimming pared 5 bases from V and 7 bases from J, leaving 17 bases between. CDR3 DNA sequence: TGTGCCAGCAGCCTAAGGGAGGGGGCAGGCGGGGAGCTGTTTTTT. This sequence encodes CASSLREGAGGELFF.

This clone was detected only once. The chain employs TRBV7-3 and TRBJ2-1, with TRBD2 identical over 9 bases. CDR1 SGHTA and CDR2 FQGTGA come from the germline V gene. The CDR3 is made up of 16 amino acids. V was pared by 0 bases and J by 6 bases, with 6 bases of the junction left unmatched. For the CDR3, the DNA is TGTGCCAGCAGCTTAACTAGCGGGAGCGGGCCCAATGAGCAGTTCTTC. It codes for CASSLTSGSGPNEQFF.

The CDR3 protein is CASSNSGRSYNEQFF. CDR3 coding DNA: TGTGCCAGCAGCAACAGCGGGAGATCCTACAATGAGCAGTTCTTC. The chain combines TRBV27 with TRBJ2-1, with 8 bases lining up with TRBD2. Germline CDR1 reads MNHEY; CDR2 reads SMNVEV (reference sequence). This CDR3 has 15 amino acids. The V gene end was trimmed by 6 bases and the J gene end by 1 base; junction bases not matched to a gene: 5.

The V gene is TRBV6-6, the J gene TRBJ2-5; TRBD1 matches at 7 bases. Losses at the gene ends were 8 bases for V and 1 base for J; bases not matched to a gene: 10. Germline V gene sequence: CDR1 MNHNY, CDR2 SVGAGI (reference sequence). This CDR3 spans 15 amino acids. The CDR3 region has the DNA TGTGCCAGCGGAATATTACAGGGGCCCCAAGAGACCCAGTACTTC. Protein product: CASGILQGPQETQYF.

This sequence joins TRBV27 and TRBJ2-1, with 7 bases that match TRBD1. Germline CDR1 reads MNHEY; CDR2 reads SMNVEV (reference sequence). This CDR3 contains 16 residues. The J segment lost 8 bases and the V segment lost 5 bases, leaving 15 bases of the junction unmatched. Written as DNA, the CDR3 is TGTGCCAGCAGTATTCCGGACAGGTTTAGGATAGATGAGCAGTTCTTC. Translating it yields CASSIPDRFRIDEQFF.

The genes are TRBV29-1 and TRBJ1-4, with D unresolved. V lost 4 bases to trimming and J lost 3 bases, with 9 bases between them. The CDR3 spans 13 residues. The germline CDR1 and CDR2 sequences are SQVTM and ANQGSEA. The CDR3 protein is CSVGWGANEKLFF. The DNA for the CDR3 is TGCAGCGTTGGTTGGGGAGCTAATGAAAAACTGTTTTTT. The variable domain in full, with the rest retrieved from reference TRBV29-1 and TRBJ1-4, is SAVISQKPSRDICQRGTSLTIQCQVDSQVTMMFWYRQQPGQSLTLIATANQGSEATYESGFVIDKFPISRPNLTFSTLTVSNMSPEDSSIYLCSVGWGANEKLFFGSGTQLSVL.

The genes are TRBV6-5 and TRBJ1-2; 7 nucleotides agree with TRBD1. The CDR3 has 13 amino acids. CDR1 MNHEY and CDR2 SVGAGI come from the germline V gene. The CDR3 nucleotides read TGTGCAGCCTATAGGGGGCGCGGCTATGGCTACACCTTC. Encoded protein: CAAYRGRGYGYTF.

V is TRBV7-7 and J is TRBJ2-7; D gene ambiguous. The V and J ends lost 2 bases and 3 bases respectively, with 8 bases between them. CDR1 SSHAT and CDR2 FNYEAQ come from the germline V gene (reference sequence). The CDR3 runs to 13 residues. CDR3 sequence (DNA): TGTGCCAGCAGCTTAAATCCCGACTACGAGCAGTACTTC. Amino acid sequence: CASSLNPDYEQYF.

The J gene is TRBJ1-3, the V gene TRBV7-9; no definite D call. Germline-derived CDR1 and CDR2 are SEHNR and FQNEAQ (reference sequence). This CDR3 has 14 residues. Trimming left V 2 bases short and J 0 bases short, with 5 bases between. CDR3 sequence: CASSLLYSGNTIYF. For the CDR3, the DNA is TGTGCCAGCAGCTTACTTTACTCTGGAAACACCATATATTTT.

The chain has TRBV28 and TRBJ2-1; 10 nucleotides agree with TRBD2. Germline CDR1 MDHEN, CDR2 SYDVKM. After removal of 4 bases from V and 0 bases from J, the junction contained 9 bases not matched to a gene. The CDR3 runs 18 residues. This chain's CDR3 is CASSSPGLAENSYNEQFF. The CDR3 coding sequence is TGTGCCAGCAGTTCCCCCGGACTAGCGGAAAACTCCTACAATGAGCAGTTCTTC.